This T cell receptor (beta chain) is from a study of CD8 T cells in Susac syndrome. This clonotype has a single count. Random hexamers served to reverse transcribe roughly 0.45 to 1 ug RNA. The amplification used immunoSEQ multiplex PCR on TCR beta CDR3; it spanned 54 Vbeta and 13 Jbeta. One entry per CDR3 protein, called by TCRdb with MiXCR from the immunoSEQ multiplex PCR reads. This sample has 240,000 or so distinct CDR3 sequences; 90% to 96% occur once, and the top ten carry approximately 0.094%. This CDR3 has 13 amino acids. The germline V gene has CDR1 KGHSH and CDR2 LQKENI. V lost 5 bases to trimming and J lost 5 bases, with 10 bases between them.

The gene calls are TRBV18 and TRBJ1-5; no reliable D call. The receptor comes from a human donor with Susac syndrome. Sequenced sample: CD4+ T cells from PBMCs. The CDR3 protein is CASSILFDQPQHF. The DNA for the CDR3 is TGTGCCAGCTCAATCCTATTCGATCAGCCCCAGCATTTT.